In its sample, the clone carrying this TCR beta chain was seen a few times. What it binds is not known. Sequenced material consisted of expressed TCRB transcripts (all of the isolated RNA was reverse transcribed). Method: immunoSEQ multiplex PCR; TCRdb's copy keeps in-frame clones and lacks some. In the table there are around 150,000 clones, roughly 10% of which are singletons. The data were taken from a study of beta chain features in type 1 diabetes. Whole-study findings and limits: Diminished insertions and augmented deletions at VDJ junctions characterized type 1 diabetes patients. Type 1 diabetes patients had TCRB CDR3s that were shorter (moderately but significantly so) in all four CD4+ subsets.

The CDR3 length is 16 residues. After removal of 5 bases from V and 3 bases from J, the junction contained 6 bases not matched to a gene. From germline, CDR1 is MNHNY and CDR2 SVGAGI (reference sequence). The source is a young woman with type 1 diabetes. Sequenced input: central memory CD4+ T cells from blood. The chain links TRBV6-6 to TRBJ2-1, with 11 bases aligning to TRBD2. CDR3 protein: CASSKIAGGFYNEQFF. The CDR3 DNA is TGTGCCAGCAGTAAGATAGCGGGAGGGTTCTACAATGAGCAGTTCTTC.